This T cell receptor beta chain was retrieved from a study of blood T cell repertoires in COVID-19. At the level of the study: The analysed material was cDNA or gDNA that came from T cells, B-cell-depleted T cells, or PBMCs.

The V segment lost 0 bases and the J segment 5 bases; nucleotides outside the gene matches: 1. The CDR3 spans 13 residues. CDR1 and CDR2 from the germline V gene are GTSNPN and SVGIG (reference sequence). Comments on this clone: Other DNA sequences within the sample encode an identical CDR3.

The data were produced by immunoSEQ multiplex PCR, yet TCRdb's version contains in-frame clones alone and is incomplete. The sample records a few hundred thousand clones, more than 85% being singletons. Each exposed participant met a COVID-19 case in the 2 weeks preceding study entry. Specimen: PBMCs or T cells enriched from blood (not recorded which). This chain links TRBV30 with TRBJ1-5, with 7 bases lining up with TRBD1. The clonotype comes from a woman in her forties who had been exposed to COVID-19. CDR3 coding DNA: TGTGCCTGGAGTGTCCAGGGGGATCAGCCCCAGCATTTT. Protein sequence: CAWSVQGDQPQHF.